The 3 T cell receptor beta chains presented below share a single source sample, sequenced in a study of preoperative IRX-2 immunotherapy in early breast cancer. Measured with immunoSEQ multiplex PCR; TCRdb has only the in-frame clones, and not every one. This sample has about 27,000 clones, with about four fifths found just once. Treatment here: preoperative locoregional IRX-2 cytokine immunotherapy. The sequenced sample was lymph node tissue, obtained before IRX-2 immunotherapy. The receptors were gathered from a human donor with breast cancer.

CDR3 nucleotides: TGTGCCAGCAGCAGGGACGGACCCTACGAGCAGTACTTC. Protein: CASSRDGPYEQYF. The chain combines TRBV14 with TRBJ2-7, with D possibly called TRBD1 or TRBD2 (5 bases each). Germline V lookup: CDR1 SGHDN, CDR2 FVKESK. The CDR3 totals 13 residues. Trimming shortened V by 5 bases and J by 2 bases, and 10 bases separated the two germline ends.

The chain couples TRBV6-8 to TRBJ2-5; 9 bases agree with TRBD2. Per germline, CDR1 MNHGY and CDR2 SAAAGT. The CDR3 has 15 residues. V lost 6 bases and J lost 4; bases outside the gene matches: 9. The CDR3 nucleotides are TGTGCCAGCAGGCGGGGGGGCGCGGGTCGAGAGACCCAGTACTTC. It translates to CASRRGGAGRETQYF.

This rearrangement joins TRBV11-3 to TRBJ2-7, with 7 bases identical to TRBD1. Germline CDR1 SGHNT, CDR2 YENEEA. Trimming removed 1 base from V and 2 bases from J; junction bases left unmatched: 5. The CDR3 length is 15 residues. As DNA, the CDR3 is TGTGCCAGCAGCTTAGTCGCGGACAGGACCTACGAGCAGTACTTC. Its translation is CASSLVADRTYEQYF.